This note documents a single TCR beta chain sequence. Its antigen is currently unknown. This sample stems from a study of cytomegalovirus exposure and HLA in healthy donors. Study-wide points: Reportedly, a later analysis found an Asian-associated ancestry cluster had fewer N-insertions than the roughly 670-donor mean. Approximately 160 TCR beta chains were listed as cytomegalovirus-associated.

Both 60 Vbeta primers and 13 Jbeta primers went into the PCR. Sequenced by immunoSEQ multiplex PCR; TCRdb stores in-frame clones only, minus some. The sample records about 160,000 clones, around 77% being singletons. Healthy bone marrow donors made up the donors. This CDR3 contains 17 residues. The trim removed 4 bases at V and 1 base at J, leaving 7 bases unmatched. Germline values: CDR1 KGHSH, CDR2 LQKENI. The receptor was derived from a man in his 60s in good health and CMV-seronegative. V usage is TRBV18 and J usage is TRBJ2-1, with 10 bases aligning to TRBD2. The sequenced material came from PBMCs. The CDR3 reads CASSLLLAGLSYNEQFF. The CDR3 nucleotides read TGTGCCAGCTCACTCTTACTAGCGGGACTTTCCTACAATGAGCAGTTCTTC.